The clone carrying this T cell receptor beta chain occurred many times. The time point was: newly diagnosed GD, antithyroid drugs for less than 3 months. RNA isolated from PBMCs was used to make the TCR library. Investigators prepared the TCR beta libraries by applying iRepertoire HTBI primers and Arm-PCR of CDR3 regions. TCRdb redid the calling of the multiplex PCR reads with MiXCR, one entry per CDR3 protein. The sample holds about 540,000 distinct CDR3 sequences, roughly 14% seen once. The entry originates in a study of regulatory T cells in long-lasting Graves disease. This CDR3 has 14 amino acids. Trimming stripped 5 bases from V and 7 bases from J, with 14 bases between. This sample was shared with a second study, whose subject was T cells in Graves' hyperthyroidism and ophthalmopathy.

The sequence was obtained from a man between 25 and 39 years old with Graves disease. This chain connects TRBV12-3 or TRBV12-4 to TRBJ1-4; D is unclear. Sequencing used peripheral blood mononuclear cells (PBMCs), obtained at new diagnosis, from a patient treated with antithyroid drugs. This chain's CDR3 is CASSGPPRSEKLFF. The CDR3 DNA follows: TGTGCCAGCAGTGGGCCCCCCCGGAGTGAAAAACTGTTTTTT.